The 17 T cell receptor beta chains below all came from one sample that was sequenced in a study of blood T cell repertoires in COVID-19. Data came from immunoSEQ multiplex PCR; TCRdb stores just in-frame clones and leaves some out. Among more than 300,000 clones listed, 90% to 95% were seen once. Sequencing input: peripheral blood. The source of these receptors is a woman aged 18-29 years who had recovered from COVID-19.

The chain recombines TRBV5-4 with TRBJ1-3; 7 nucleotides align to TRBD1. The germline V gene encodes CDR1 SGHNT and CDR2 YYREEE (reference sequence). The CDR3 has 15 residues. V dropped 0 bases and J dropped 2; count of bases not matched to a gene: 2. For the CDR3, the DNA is TGTGCCAGCAGCTTGGTAGGGGGCGCTGGAAACACCATATATTTT. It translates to CASSLVGGAGNTIYF.

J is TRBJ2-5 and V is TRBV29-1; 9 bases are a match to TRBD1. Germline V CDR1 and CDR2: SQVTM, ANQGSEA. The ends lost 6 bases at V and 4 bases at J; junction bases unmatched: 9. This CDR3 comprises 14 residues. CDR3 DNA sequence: TGCAGCGTGACCCCGGGACAGGGATCAGAGACCCAGTACTTC. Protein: CSVTPGQGSETQYF. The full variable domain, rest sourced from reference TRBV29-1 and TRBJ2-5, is SAVISQKPSRDICQRGTSLTIQCQVDSQVTMMFWYRQQPGQSLTLIATANQGSEATYESGFVIDKFPISRPNLTFSTLTVSNMSPEDSSIYLCSVTPGQGSETQYFGPGTRLLVL.

Here the CDR3 DNA reads TGTGCCAGCAGCCCCGACAGGGCCGGAAACACCATATATTTT. This translates into CASSPDRAGNTIYF. The V gene is TRBV11-2, the J gene TRBJ1-3; 7 nucleotides align to TRBD1. V lost 5 bases, J lost 4 bases, and 5 bases stayed unmatched. The germline CDR1 and CDR2 sequences are SGHAT and FQNNGV. This CDR3 spans 14 amino acids.

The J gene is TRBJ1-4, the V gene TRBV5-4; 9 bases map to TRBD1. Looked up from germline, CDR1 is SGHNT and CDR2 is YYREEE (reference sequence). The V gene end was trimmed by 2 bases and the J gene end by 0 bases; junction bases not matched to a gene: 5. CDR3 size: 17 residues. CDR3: CASSFYRGLATNEKLFF. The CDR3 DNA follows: TGTGCCAGCAGCTTCTACAGGGGGCTTGCAACTAATGAAAAACTGTTTTTT. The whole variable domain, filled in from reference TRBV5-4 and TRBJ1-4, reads ETGVTQSPTHLIKTRGQQVTLRCSSQSGHNTVSWYQQALGQGPQFIFQYYREEENGRGNFPPRFSGLQFPNYSSELNVNALELDDSALYLCASSFYRGLATNEKLFFGSGTQLSVL.

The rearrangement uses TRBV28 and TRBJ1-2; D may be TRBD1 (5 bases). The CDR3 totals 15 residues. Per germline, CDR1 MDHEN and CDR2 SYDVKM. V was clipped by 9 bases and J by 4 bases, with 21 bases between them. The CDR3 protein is CASTTPTESIYGYTF. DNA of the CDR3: TGTGCCAGTACTACCCCGACAGAATCCATCTATGGCTACACCTTC.

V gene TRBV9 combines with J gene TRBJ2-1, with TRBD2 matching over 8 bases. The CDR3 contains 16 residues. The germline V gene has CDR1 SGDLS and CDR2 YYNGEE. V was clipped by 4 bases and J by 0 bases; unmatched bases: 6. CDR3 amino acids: CASSLSGGSSYNEQFF. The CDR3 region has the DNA TGTGCCAGCAGCCTCAGCGGGGGTAGCTCCTACAATGAGCAGTTCTTC.

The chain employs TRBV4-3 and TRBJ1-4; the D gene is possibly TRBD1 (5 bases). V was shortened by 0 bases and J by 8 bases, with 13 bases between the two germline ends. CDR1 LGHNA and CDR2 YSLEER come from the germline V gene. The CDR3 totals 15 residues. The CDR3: CASSQEGVLGEKLFF. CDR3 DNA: TGCGCCAGCAGCCAAGAAGGGGTCCTGGGGGAAAAACTGTTTTTT.

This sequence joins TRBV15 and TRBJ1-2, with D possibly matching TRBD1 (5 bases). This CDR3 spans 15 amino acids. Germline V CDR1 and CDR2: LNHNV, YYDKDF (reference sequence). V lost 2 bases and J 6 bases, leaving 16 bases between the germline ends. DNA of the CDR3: TGTGCCACCAGCAGAACAACGCGCAGGGAACATGGCTACACCTTC. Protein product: CATSRTTRREHGYTF.

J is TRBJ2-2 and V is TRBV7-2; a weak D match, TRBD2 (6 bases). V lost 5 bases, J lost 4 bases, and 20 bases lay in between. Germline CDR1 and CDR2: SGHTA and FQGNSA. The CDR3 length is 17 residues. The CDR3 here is CASSPRRGGISTGELFF. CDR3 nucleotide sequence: TGTGCCAGCAGCCCCCGTCGCGGAGGGATAAGCACCGGGGAGCTGTTTTTT.

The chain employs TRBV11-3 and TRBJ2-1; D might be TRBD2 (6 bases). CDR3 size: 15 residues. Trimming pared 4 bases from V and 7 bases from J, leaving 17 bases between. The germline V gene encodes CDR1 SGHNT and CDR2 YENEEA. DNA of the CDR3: TGTGCCAGCAGCTCTGGCTTGCGGGCGGGAAATGAGCAGTTCTTC. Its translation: CASSSGLRAGNEQFF.

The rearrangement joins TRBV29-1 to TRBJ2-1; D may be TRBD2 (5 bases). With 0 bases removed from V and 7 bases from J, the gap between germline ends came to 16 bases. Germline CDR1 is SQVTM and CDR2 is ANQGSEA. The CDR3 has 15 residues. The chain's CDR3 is CSVEDRGLGRNEQFF. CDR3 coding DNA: TGCAGCGTTGAAGATCGGGGTCTGGGTCGTAATGAGCAGTTCTTC.

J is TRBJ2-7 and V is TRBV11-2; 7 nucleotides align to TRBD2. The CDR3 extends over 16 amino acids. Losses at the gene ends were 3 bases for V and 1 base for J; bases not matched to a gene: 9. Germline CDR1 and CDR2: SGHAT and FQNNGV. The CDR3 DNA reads TGTGCCAGCAGCTTGGGGTCGGGGGGAGTTTCCTACGAGCAGTACGTC. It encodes CASSLGSGGVSYEQYV.

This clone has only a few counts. The CDR3 here is CASSPRQGLDYGYTF. CDR3 sequence (DNA): TGTGCCAGCAGCCCTCGACAGGGATTGGACTATGGCTACACCTTC. The genes are TRBV7-6 and TRBJ1-2, with 7 bases aligning to TRBD1. The CDR3 consists of 15 residues. With V trimmed by 5 bases and J by 3 bases, 9 bases remained unmatched. Germline V gene data show CDR1 as SGHVS and CDR2 as FNYEAQ.

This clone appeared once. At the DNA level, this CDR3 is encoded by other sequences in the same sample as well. As DNA, the CDR3 is TGTGCCAGCAGCTTAGAGTTAGCGGGAGTTAATGAGCAGTTCTTC. The encoded protein is CASSLELAGVNEQFF. V is TRBV7-8 and J is TRBJ2-1; 9 bases are shared with TRBD2. The trim removed 1 base at V and 7 bases at J, leaving 5 bases unmatched. CDR3 length: 15 residues. Per the germline V gene, CDR1 is SGHVS and CDR2 is FQNEAQ.

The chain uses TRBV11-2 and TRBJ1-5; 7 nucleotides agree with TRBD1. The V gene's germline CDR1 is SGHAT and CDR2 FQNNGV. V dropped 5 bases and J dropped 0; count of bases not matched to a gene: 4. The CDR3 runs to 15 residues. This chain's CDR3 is CASSPGQDSNQPQHF. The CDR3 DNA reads TGTGCCAGCAGCCCCGGACAGGATAGCAATCAGCCCCAGCATTTT.

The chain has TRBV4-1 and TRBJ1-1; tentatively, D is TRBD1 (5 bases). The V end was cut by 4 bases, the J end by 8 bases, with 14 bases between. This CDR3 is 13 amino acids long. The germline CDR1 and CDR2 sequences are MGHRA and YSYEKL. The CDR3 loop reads CASSRRDPPEAFF. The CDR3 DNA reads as TGCGCCAGCAGCCGGAGGGACCCCCCGGAAGCTTTCTTT.

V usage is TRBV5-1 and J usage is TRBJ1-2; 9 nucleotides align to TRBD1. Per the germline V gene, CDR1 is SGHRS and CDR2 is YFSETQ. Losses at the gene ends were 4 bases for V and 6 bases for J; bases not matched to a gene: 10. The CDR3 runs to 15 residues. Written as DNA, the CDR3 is TGCGCCAGCAGCCGACAGCCGGGACAGGGAGATGGCTACACCTTC. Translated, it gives CASSRQPGQGDGYTF.